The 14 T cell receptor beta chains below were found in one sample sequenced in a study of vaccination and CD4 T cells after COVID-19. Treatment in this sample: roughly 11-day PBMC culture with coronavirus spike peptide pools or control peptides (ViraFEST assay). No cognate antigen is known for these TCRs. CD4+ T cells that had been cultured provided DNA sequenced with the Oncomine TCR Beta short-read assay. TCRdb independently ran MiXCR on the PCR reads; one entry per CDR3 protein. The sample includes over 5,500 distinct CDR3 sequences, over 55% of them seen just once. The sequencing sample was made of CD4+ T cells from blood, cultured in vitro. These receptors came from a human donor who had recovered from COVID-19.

CDR3 residues: CASSLSDKETQYF. The CDR3 coding sequence is TGTGCCAGCAGCTTATCAGATAAAGAGACCCAGTACTTC. J is TRBJ2-5 and V is TRBV7-9; D gene unclear. V was pared by 2 bases and J by 3 bases, with 7 bases between. The CDR3 has 13 residues. CDR1 and CDR2 from the germline V gene are SEHNR and FQNEAQ (reference sequence). Together with reference TRBV7-9 and TRBJ2-5, the CDR3 gives the full variable domain: DTGVSQNPRHKITKRGQNVTFRCDPISEHNRLYWYRQTLGQGPEFLTYFQNEAQLEKSRLLSDRFSAERPKGSFSTLEIQRTEQGDSAMYLCASSLSDKETQYFGPGTRLLVL.

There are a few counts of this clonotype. The CDR3 bases are TGTGCCTGGAGTAAAGGGAGTCAGTCACCCCTCCACTTT. Translating gives CAWSKGSQSPLHF. The V and J genes are TRBV30 and TRBJ1-6; D is uncertain. Germline values: CDR1 GTSNPN, CDR2 SVGIG (reference sequence). V was pared by 2 bases and J by 10 bases, with 12 bases between. CDR3 length: 13 residues.

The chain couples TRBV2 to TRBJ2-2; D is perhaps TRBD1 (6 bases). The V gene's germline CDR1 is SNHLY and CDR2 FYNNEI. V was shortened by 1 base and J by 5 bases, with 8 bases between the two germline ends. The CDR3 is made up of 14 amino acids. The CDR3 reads CASSEDRGTGELFF. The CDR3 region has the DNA TGTGCCAGCAGTGAAGATAGGGGGACCGGGGAGCTGTTTTTT.

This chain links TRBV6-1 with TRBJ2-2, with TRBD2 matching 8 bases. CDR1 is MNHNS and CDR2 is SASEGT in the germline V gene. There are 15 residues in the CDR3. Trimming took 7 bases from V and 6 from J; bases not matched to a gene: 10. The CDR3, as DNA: TGTGCCAGCACTAGCGGGCAGGGAAACCCCGGGGAGCTGTTTTTT. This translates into CASTSGQGNPGELFF.

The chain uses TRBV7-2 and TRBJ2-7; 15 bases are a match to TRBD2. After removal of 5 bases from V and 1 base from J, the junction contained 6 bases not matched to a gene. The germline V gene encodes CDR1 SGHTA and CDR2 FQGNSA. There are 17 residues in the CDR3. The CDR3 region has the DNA TGTGCCAGCAGCCGTGGACTAGCGGGGGGGCAGTCCTACGAGCAGTACTTC. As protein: CASSRGLAGGQSYEQYF.

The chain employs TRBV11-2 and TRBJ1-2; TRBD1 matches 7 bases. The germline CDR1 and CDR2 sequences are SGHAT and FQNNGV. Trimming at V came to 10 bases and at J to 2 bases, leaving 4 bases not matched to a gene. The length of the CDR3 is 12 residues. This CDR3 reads CATKQGNYGYTF. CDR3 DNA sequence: TGTGCCACTAAACAGGGGAACTATGGCTACACCTTC.

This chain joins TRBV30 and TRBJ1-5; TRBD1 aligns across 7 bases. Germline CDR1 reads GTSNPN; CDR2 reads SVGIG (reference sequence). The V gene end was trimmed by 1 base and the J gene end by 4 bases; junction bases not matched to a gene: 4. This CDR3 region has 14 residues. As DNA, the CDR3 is TGTGCCTGGAGTGGGACAGGAGGAAATCAGCCCCAGCATTTT. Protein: CAWSGTGGNQPQHF.

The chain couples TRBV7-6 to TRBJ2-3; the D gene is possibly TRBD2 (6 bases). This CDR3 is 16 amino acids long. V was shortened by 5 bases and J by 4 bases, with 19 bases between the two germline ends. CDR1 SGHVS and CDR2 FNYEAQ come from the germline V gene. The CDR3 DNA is TGTGCCAGCAGCCCGATCGGGGGTGGCCCGGCAGATACGCAGTATTTT. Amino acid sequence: CASSPIGGGPADTQYF.

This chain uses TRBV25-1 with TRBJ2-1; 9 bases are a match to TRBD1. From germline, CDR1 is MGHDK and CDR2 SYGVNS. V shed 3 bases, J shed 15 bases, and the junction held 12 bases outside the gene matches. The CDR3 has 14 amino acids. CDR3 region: CASSDQSPGQGWFF. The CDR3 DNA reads TGTGCCAGCAGTGATCAATCACCGGGACAGGGATGGTTCTTC.

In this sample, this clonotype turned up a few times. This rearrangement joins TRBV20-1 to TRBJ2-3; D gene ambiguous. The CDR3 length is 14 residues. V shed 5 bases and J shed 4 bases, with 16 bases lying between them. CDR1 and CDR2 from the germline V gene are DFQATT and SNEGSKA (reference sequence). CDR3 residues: CSAPFSLSADTQYF. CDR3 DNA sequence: TGCAGTGCTCCTTTCTCCCTGAGTGCAGATACGCAGTATTTT.

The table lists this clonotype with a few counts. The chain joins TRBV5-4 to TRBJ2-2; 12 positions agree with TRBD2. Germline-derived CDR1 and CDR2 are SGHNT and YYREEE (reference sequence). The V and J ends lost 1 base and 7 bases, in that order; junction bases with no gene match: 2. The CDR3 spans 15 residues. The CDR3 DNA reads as TGTGCCAGCAGCTTGACTAGCGGGAGGAACGGGGAGCTGTTTTTT. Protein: CASSLTSGRNGELFF.

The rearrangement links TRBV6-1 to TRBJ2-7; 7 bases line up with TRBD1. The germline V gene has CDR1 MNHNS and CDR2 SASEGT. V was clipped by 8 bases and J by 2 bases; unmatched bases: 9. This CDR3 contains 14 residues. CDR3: CASRRTGGTYEQYF. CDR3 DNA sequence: TGTGCCAGCCGAAGGACAGGTGGAACCTACGAGCAGTACTTC.

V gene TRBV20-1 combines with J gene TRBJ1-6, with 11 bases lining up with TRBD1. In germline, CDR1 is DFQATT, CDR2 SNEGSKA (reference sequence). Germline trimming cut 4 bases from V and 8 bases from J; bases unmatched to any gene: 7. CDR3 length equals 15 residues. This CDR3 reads CSAIPGQGVYSPLHF. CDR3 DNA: TGCAGTGCTATTCCGGGACAGGGGGTATATTCACCCCTCCACTTT.

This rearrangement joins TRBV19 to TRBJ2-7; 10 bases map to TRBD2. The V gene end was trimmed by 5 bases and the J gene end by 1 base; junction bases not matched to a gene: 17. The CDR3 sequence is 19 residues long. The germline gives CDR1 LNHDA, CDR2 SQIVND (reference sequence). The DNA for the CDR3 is TGTGCCAGTAGTGCTGGGTTGAAAAGGACTAGCGGCTCGTCCTACGAGCAGTACTTC. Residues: CASSAGLKRTSGSSYEQYF.